This section outlines one TCR beta chain sequence together with its context. This specimen belongs to a study of CD8+CD57+ T cells in acquired aplastic anemia. V was clipped by 5 bases and J by 7 bases, with 17 bases between them. This CDR3 has 15 amino acids. The germline CDR1 and CDR2 sequences are MRHNA and SNTAGT. Investigators profiled TCR beta VDJ and CDR3 from genomic DNA template. TCRdb fed the reads into MiXCR, producing one record per CDR3 protein. This sample has around 200,000 distinct CDR3 sequences; roughly 50% occur once, and the top ten carry less than 20%. Patients sequenced had flow cytometry evidence of CD8+CD57+ cell expansion.

The clonotype was recovered from a human donor with aplastic anemia. Sequenced sample: sorted CD4+, CD8+, or CD8+CD57+ T cells (not recorded which) from PBMCs. The chain links TRBV6-4 to TRBJ2-2; D might be TRBD1 or TRBD2, each matching 5 bases. The CDR3 here is CASSFPGTISGELFF. Here the CDR3 DNA reads TGTGCCAGCAGTTTTCCGGGGACCATTAGCGGGGAGCTGTTTTTT.